The clone carrying this TCR beta chain was seen many times. The antigen remains undetermined. The entry originates in a study of T-cell reconstitution after alpha-beta-depleted transplantation in children. Germline V gene data show CDR1 as MNHEY and CDR2 as SVGAGI. The CDR3 totals 16 residues. The junction had 9 bases not matched to a gene; V was cut back by 2 bases and J by 3 bases. Regarding the study as a whole: There were reportedly several hundred expanded graft clones from which alpha-beta T cells came about two months after transplant. High day-60 TCRbeta diversity in some patients came from surviving recipient T cells and thymic progenitors. By one year post-transplant, T-cell counts and diversity largely arose from T cells that were newly produced.

Unique molecular identifiers were incorporated into the prepared TCRbeta library. TCRdb redid the calling of the PCR reads with MiXCR, one entry per CDR3 protein. The sample has 250,000 to 300,000 distinct CDR3 sequences, roughly 7.8% seen once; the top ten hold 9.1%. The clonotype originates from a female patient aged 2 to 10 who had a stem cell transplant for Fanconi anemia, so the T cells may come from the graft donor. V is TRBV6-5 and J is TRBJ2-7; 8 bases match TRBD2. The material sequenced was peripheral blood, taken 360 days after TCRalphabeta/CD19-depleted stem cell transplant. The CDR3 DNA follows: TGTGCCAGCAGTTACGGCTCGAGCGGGGGCTACTACGAGCAGTACTTC. Its translation: CASSYGSSGGYYEQYF.